A single sample gave rise to the 27 T cell receptor beta chains below, sequenced in a study of human T cells and chemical hapten exposure. TCRdb reanalysed the RACE reads using MiXCR and keeps one entry per CDR3 protein. Of 380,000 or so distinct CDR3 sequences listed, 5.5% are singletons. Time point described: pre-sensitization, week 0. Sample treatment: therapeutic diphenylcyclopropenone sensitization with weekly scalp DPC. Specimen: whole blood, collected in connection with sensitization to the hapten diphenylcyclopropenone (DPC). These TCRs come from a woman aged 18 to 35 with alopecia areata. Some clones in this sample may be carry-over from other donors' samples.

The gene calls are TRBV10-3 and TRBJ1-4, with 7 bases lining up with TRBD1. V lost 6 bases and J lost 7; bases outside the gene matches: 8. CDR1 and CDR2 from the germline V gene are ENHRY and SYGVKD. The CDR3 consists of 14 residues. This chain's CDR3 is CAISLTGEAEKLFF. DNA for the CDR3: TGTGCCATCAGCTTAACAGGGGAGGCTGAAAAACTGTTTTTT.

V gene TRBV2 combines with J gene TRBJ1-5; the match to TRBD1 covers 8 bases. The germline gives CDR1 SNHLY, CDR2 FYNNEI. This CDR3 region has 15 residues. The junction had 8 bases not matched to a gene; V was cut back by 7 bases and J by 3 bases. CDR3 nucleotide sequence: TGTGCCAGCACCCCGGACAGGGCCTCCAATCAGCCCCAGCATTTT. As protein: CASTPDRASNQPQHF.

This clonotype was detected a few times. This chain joins TRBV14 and TRBJ2-2; D uncertain. The ends were cut back, 8 bases at V and 1 base at J, with 14 bases in the middle. This CDR3 contains 15 residues. Germline loops: CDR1 SGHDN, CDR2 FVKESK. The CDR3: CASSLEPLNTGELFF. The CDR3 DNA follows: TGTGCCAGCTCGCTCGAGCCCCTGAACACCGGGGAGCTGTTTTTT.

This clonotype was counted between two and nine times. The V and J genes are TRBV20-1 and TRBJ2-3; 8 positions match TRBD2. Germline values: CDR1 DFQATT, CDR2 SNEGSKA (reference sequence). J lost 5 bases, V lost 5 bases, and 9 bases had no gene match. There are 14 residues in the CDR3. The CDR3 bases are TGCAGTGCTGGGGGAAGCGGGGGCGGAGATACGCAGTATTTT. Its translation is CSAGGSGGGDTQYF.

This clonotype was observed many times. This chain connects TRBV7-2 to TRBJ2-5; the match to TRBD2 covers 8 bases. CDR1 SGHTA and CDR2 FQGNSA come from the germline V gene. The CDR3 extends over 16 amino acids. J lost 4 bases, V lost 4 bases, and 11 bases had no gene match. CDR3 coding DNA: TGTGCCAGCAGCTGGAACCGGGGGGGCCGAGGAGAGACCCAGTACTTC. Translation gives CASSWNRGGRGETQYF.

This clonotype was recorded many times. The chain recombines TRBV27 with TRBJ2-5; a possible D gene is TRBD1 (6 bases). CDR1 MNHEY and CDR2 SMNVEV come from the germline V gene (reference sequence). V was trimmed by 4 bases and J by 4 bases, leaving 19 bases between them. The length of the CDR3 is 16 residues. The chain's CDR3 is CASSSHPNRDGETQYF. CDR3 in DNA: TGTGCCAGCAGTTCCCACCCAAACAGGGATGGAGAGACCCAGTACTTC.

This clonotype showed up many times. V usage is TRBV11-3 and J usage is TRBJ2-3; 7 bases align to TRBD2. V was clipped by 5 bases and J by 2 bases; unmatched bases: 4. The CDR3 is 14 residues long. Germline V gene sequence: CDR1 SGHNT, CDR2 YENEEA. The chain's CDR3 is CASSPRGTTDTQYF. The CDR3 nucleotides read TGTGCCAGCAGCCCGCGGGGGACCACAGATACGCAGTATTTT.

This clonotype was recorded a few times. The J gene is TRBJ2-5, the V gene TRBV7-9, with D hard to call. This CDR3 comprises 17 residues. In germline, CDR1 is SEHNR, CDR2 FQNEAQ (reference sequence). Deletions cut 0 bases from V and 1 base from J, with 15 bases between. The CDR3 DNA is TGTGCCAGCAGCTTAGCGTCCTATGTCCAAACCCAAGAGACCCAGTACTTC. Its protein is CASSLASYVQTQETQYF.

This clonotype was found a few times. V gene TRBV12-3 or TRBV12-4 combines with J gene TRBJ2-1, with 7 bases that match TRBD1. Trimming cost V 6 bases and J 9 bases; bases outside gene matches: 8. This CDR3 is built from 13 residues. CDR3 sequence reads: CASREPTGIEQFF. The CDR3 DNA sequence: TGTGCCAGCAGGGAACCGACAGGGATTGAGCAGTTCTTC.

This clonotype was detected a few times. This chain uses TRBV4-3 with TRBJ1-4; D gene unclear. CDR1 and CDR2 from the germline V gene are LGHNA and YSLEER. CDR3 size: 16 residues. Trimming stripped 3 bases from V and 0 bases from J, with 11 bases between. CDR3 loop: CASSQYGPATNEKLFF. CDR3 sequence (DNA): TGCGCCAGCAGCCAGTACGGTCCTGCAACTAATGAAAAACTGTTTTTT.

This clonotype came up a few times. V is TRBV4-3 and J is TRBJ2-5; possibly TRBD1 or TRBD2 for D (5 bases each). CDR3 length equals 15 residues. From germline, CDR1 is LGHNA and CDR2 YSLEER. Deletions cut 1 base from V and 5 bases from J, with 14 bases between. CDR3 DNA: TGCGCCAGCAGCCAAGTGTCGGGGCTCGGGGAGACCCAGTACTTC. Protein product: CASSQVSGLGETQYF.

This clonotype was seen only a few times. The chain is built from TRBV5-1 and TRBJ1-2; tentatively, D is TRBD1 (6 bases). Trimming removed 7 bases at V and 7 bases at J, with 11 bases between. The CDR3 is 11 amino acids. The V gene's germline CDR1 is SGHRS and CDR2 YFSETQ. In nucleotides, the CDR3 is TGCGCCAGCGCACAGGGTCCTGGCTACACCTTC. Translated: CASAQGPGYTF.

This clonotype was counted between two and nine times. The J gene is TRBJ2-5, the V gene TRBV5-1; 7 positions match TRBD1. The V and J ends lost 2 bases and 5 bases, in that order; junction bases with no gene match: 9. Germline assignment: CDR1 SGHRS and CDR2 YFSETQ. This CDR3 has 15 residues. The CDR3: CASSFLQGSLETQYF. Here the CDR3 DNA reads TGCGCCAGCAGCTTTTTACAGGGGTCGTTGGAGACCCAGTACTTC.

This clonotype was observed at least ten times. The chain carries TRBV6-2 or TRBV6-3 and TRBJ2-3; no reliable D call. The CDR3 length is 15 residues. The germline V and J ends were trimmed by 2 bases and 3 bases, with 12 bases remaining between them. In germline, CDR1 is MNHEY, CDR2 SVGEGT. The CDR3 nucleotides read TGTGCCAGCAGTTACGGTTCTTCGGCGACAGATACGCAGTATTTT. It specifies CASSYGSSATDTQYF.

The chain is built from TRBV4-2 and TRBJ2-5; TRBD2 is a possible D gene (6 bases). Trimming left V 1 base short and J 7 bases short, with 16 bases between. Germline V CDR1 and CDR2: LGHNA, YNFKEQ. This CDR3 spans 15 amino acids. The CDR3 DNA reads as TGTGCCAGCAGCCAAGGTGAACTAGCAGAAGGGACCCAGTACTTC. Amino acids: CASSQGELAEGTQYF.

This clonotype has only a few counts. Here the CDR3 reads CASKWSGKGTGRNTEAFF. The CDR3 nucleotides read TGTGCCTCCAAGTGGTCGGGAAAGGGGACAGGGAGGAACACTGAAGCTTTCTTT. The chain joins TRBV25-1 to TRBJ1-1; 9 positions match TRBD1. The V gene end was trimmed by 11 bases and the J gene end by 1 base; junction bases not matched to a gene: 20. Per the germline V gene, CDR1 is MGHDK and CDR2 is SYGVNS. The CDR3 covers 18 residues. Supplemented by reference TRBV25-1 and TRBJ1-1, the full variable domain reads EADIYQTPRYLVIGTGKKITLECSQTMGHDKMYWYQQDPGMELHLIHYSYGVNSTEKGDLSSESTVSRIRTEHFPLTLESARPSHTSQYLCASKWSGKGTGRNTEAFFGQGTRLTVV.

The chain is built from TRBV2 and TRBJ1-1; D ambiguous. The CDR3 totals 12 residues. Germline-derived CDR1 and CDR2 are SNHLY and FYNNEI. Trimming removed 8 bases from V and 2 bases from J, with 9 bases in between. The CDR3 here is CASVRDNTEAFF. CDR3 nucleotide sequence: TGTGCCAGCGTCCGTGATAACACTGAAGCTTTCTTT.

This clonotype was seen a few times. V usage is TRBV27 and J usage is TRBJ1-6; D might be TRBD1 (5 bases). Trimming shortened V by 5 bases and J by 10 bases, and 12 bases separated the two germline ends. The germline V gene has CDR1 MNHEY and CDR2 SMNVEV (reference sequence). This CDR3 has 13 amino acids. The CDR3 DNA reads TGTGCCAGCAGTCTAGAGGGACGATCACCCCTCCACTTT. Protein product: CASSLEGRSPLHF.

The chain employs TRBV29-1 and TRBJ1-1; possible D gene TRBD1, 6 bases. The CDR3 is made up of 13 amino acids. The ends were cut back, 7 bases at V and 2 bases at J, with 14 bases in the middle. Germline V gives CDR1 SQVTM, CDR2 ANQGSEA. CDR3 nucleotides: TGCAGCGCCTCAGGACAGCTCAACACTGAAGCTTTCTTT. Encoded protein: CSASGQLNTEAFF.

The chain recombines TRBV20-1 with TRBJ2-1; TRBD2 might be the D (7 bases). The length of the CDR3 is 12 residues. Per the germline V gene, CDR1 is DFQATT and CDR2 is SNEGSKA (reference sequence). The V end lost 5 bases, the J end lost 8 bases, and 13 bases lay between the germline ends. The CDR3 DNA is TGCAGTGCTTGGGGGGGGCTGGATGAGCAGTTCTTC. Translation: CSAWGGLDEQFF.

Ten or more counts support this clonotype. The gene calls are TRBV27 and TRBJ1-2; D gene ambiguous. This CDR3 spans 14 amino acids. Trimming shortened V by 3 bases and J by 4 bases, and 12 bases separated the two germline ends. Looked up from germline, CDR1 is MNHEY and CDR2 is SMNVEV (reference sequence). The CDR3 DNA is TGTGCCAGCAGTTTGCTGGGCGGCGGCTATGGCTACACCTTC. Translation gives CASSLLGGGYGYTF.

This clonotype has at least ten counts. The chain combines TRBV20-1 with TRBJ1-1; TRBD1 matches at 8 bases. CDR1 DFQATT and CDR2 SNEGSKA come from the germline V gene (reference sequence). The V gene end was trimmed by 3 bases and the J gene end by 3 bases; junction bases not matched to a gene: 6. This CDR3 comprises 14 residues. CDR3 amino acids: CSARTGDFDTEAFF. The CDR3 nucleotides read TGCAGTGCTAGGACAGGGGATTTCGACACTGAAGCTTTCTTT.

This clonotype was counted a few times. This chain uses TRBV12-3 or TRBV12-4 with TRBJ2-3, with TRBD2 matching 7 bases. J was trimmed by 3 bases and V by 7 bases; bases with no gene match: 10. This CDR3 contains 15 residues. CDR3 sequence: CASTPQASGTDTQYF. CDR3 coding DNA: TGTGCCAGCACCCCTCAGGCTAGCGGAACAGATACGCAGTATTTT.

This clonotype showed up many times. V is TRBV7-2 and J is TRBJ1-3; no definite D call. The CDR3 length is 13 residues. Per germline, CDR1 SGHTA and CDR2 FQGNSA. V lost 5 bases and J 5 bases, leaving 10 bases between the germline ends. The CDR3 protein is CASSPDGRNTIYF. The DNA of the CDR3 is TGTGCCAGCAGCCCGGACGGGCGAAACACCATATATTTT. The full variable domain, rest sourced from reference TRBV7-2 and TRBJ1-3, is GAGVSQSPSNKVTEKGKDVELRCDPISGHTALYWYRQSLGQGLEFLIYFQGNSAPDKSGLPSDRFSAERTGGSVSTLTIQRTQQEDSAVYLCASSPDGRNTIYFGEGSWLTVV.

This rearrangement joins TRBV18 to TRBJ1-1, with a weak D call TRBD1 (6 bases). The CDR3 runs 16 residues. With 6 bases removed from V and 1 base from J, the gap between germline ends came to 18 bases. CDR1 and CDR2 (germline): KGHSH, LQKENI. The CDR3 DNA reads TGTGCCAGCTCTCACACCCAGGGGCGAGCGAACACTGAAGCTTTCTTT. As protein: CASSHTQGRANTEAFF.

This clonotype came up many times. The chain couples TRBV7-8 to TRBJ2-1; no clear D gene. The CDR3 is 14 residues long. Trimming pared 5 bases from V and 1 base from J, leaving 9 bases between. Germline CDR1 and CDR2: SGHVS and FQNEAQ. CDR3 sequence (DNA): TGTGCCAGCAGCAGTCCCCCTTCCTACAATGAGCAGTTCTTC. This encodes CASSSPPSYNEQFF.

The table lists this clonotype with many counts. The V call is TRBV7-6, the J call TRBJ2-2, with TRBD1 as a possible D gene (6 bases). From germline, CDR1 is SGHVS and CDR2 FNYEAQ. V was shortened by 5 bases and J by 2 bases, with 12 bases between the two germline ends. The CDR3 totals 15 residues. CDR3 DNA: TGTGCCAGCAGCCCCCGGACAGTAAACACCGGGGAGCTGTTTTTT. It yields the protein CASSPRTVNTGELFF.